The clone carrying this TCR beta chain was detected a few times. Its specificity is unknown. This CDR3 has 14 residues. Germline lookup yields CDR1 MNHEY and CDR2 SVGEGT. The data stem from a study of post-analysis software for immune sequencing data. On the study more broadly: Progressive-relapsing, secondary progressive and relapsing-remitting multiple sclerosis were among the disease courses included. Study-level findings and limits: In patients, five or six TRBV segments were more frequent than in controls, with TRBV5-6, TRBV5-1 and TRBV20-1 among them. Multiple sclerosis patients showed significantly lower normalized Chao1 diversity than controls did. Those samples that were prepared in the same batch co-clustered strongly by F measure.

Libraries were made from TCR beta cDNA, and they carried unique molecular identifiers. A population of about 0.85 to 11 million T cells gave rise to approximately 500,000 cDNA molecules. MiXCR, run by TCRdb on the PCR reads, gives a single entry per CDR3 protein. The table has hundreds of thousands of distinct CDR3 sequences, roughly 50% seen once. The TCR comes from a girl aged 10 to 17 with multiple sclerosis. Sequencing was performed on blood. The chain links TRBV6-2 or TRBV6-3 to TRBJ2-4, with D tentatively TRBD1 (6 bases). The J call is in doubt because the DNA end fits TRBJ2-7 better. CDR3 DNA sequence: TGTGCCAGCAGGAAAATCAGGGGCACCGACGAGCAGTACTTC. Its translation: CASRKIRGTDEQYF.